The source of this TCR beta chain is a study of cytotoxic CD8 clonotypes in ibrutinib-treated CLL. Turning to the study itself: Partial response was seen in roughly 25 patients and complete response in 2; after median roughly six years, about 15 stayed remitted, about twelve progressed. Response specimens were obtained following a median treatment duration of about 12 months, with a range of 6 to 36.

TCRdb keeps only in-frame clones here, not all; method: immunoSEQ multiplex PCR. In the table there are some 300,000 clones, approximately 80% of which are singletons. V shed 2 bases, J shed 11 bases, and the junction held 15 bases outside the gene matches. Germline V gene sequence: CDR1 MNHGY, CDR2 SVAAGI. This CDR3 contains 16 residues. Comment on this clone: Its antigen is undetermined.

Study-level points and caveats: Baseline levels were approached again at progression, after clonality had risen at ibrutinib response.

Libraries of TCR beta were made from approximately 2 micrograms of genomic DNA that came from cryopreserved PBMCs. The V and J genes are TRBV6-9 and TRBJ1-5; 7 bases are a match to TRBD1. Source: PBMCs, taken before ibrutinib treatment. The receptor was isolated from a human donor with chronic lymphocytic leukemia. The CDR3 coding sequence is TGTGCCAGCAGTTATATAGGGGGCCCTTGGGACATCACCCAGCATTTT. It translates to CASSYIGGPWDITQHF.